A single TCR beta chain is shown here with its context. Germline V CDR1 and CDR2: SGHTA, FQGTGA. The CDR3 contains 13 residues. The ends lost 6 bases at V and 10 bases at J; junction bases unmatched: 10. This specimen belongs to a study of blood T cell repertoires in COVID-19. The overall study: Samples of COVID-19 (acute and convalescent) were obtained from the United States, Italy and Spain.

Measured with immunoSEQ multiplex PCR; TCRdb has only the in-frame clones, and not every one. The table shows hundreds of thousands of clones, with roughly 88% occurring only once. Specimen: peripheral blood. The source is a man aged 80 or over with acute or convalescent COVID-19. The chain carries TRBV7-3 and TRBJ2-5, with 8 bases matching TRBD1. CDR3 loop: CASSRTGRGDQYF. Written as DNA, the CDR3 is TGTGCCAGCAGTCGGACAGGGCGTGGGGACCAGTACTTC. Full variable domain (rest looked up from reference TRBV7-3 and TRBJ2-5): GAGVSQTPSNKVTEKGKYVELRCDPISGHTALYWYRQSLGQGPEFLIYFQGTGAADDSGLPNDRFFAVRPEGSVSTLKIQRTERGDSAVYLCASSRTGRGDQYFGPGTRLLVL.